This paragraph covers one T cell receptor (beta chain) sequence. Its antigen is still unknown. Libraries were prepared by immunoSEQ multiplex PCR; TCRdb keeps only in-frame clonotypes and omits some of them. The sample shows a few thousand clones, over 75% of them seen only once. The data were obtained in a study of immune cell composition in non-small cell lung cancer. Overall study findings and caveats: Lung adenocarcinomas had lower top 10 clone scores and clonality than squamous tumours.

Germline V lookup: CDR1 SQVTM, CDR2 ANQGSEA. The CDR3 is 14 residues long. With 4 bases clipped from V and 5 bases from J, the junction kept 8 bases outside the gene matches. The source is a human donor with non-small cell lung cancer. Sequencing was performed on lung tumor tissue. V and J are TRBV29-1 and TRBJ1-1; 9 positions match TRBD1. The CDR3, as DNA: TGCAGCGTTGCGGAACAGGGGGCGAAAACTGAAGCTTTCTTT. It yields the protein CSVAEQGAKTEAFF.